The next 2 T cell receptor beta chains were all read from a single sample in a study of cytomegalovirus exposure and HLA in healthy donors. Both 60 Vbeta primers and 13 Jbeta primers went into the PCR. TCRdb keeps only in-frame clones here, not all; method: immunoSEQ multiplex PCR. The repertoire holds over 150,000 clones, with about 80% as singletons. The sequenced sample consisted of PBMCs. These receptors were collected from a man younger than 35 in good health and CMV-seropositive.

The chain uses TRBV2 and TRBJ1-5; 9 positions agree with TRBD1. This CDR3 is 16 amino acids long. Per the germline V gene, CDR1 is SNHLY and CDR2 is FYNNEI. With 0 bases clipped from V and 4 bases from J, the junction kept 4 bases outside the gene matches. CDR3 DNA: TGTGCCAGCAGTGAAGCGCGCGGGACAGGGAATCAGCCCCAGCATTTT. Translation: CASSEARGTGNQPQHF.

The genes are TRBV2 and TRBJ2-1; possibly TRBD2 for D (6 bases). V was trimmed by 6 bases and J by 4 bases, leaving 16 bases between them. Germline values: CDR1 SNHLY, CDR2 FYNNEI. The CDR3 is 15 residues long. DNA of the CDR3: TGTGCCAGCAGGATTGGGACTTCCCTTTACAATGAGCAGTTCTTC. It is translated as CASRIGTSLYNEQFF.